Following are 12 T cell receptor beta chains from one sample sequenced in a study of blood T cell repertoires in COVID-19. Sequenced by immunoSEQ multiplex PCR; TCRdb stores in-frame clones only, minus some. Here the sample spans about 270,000 clones, roughly 89% being singletons. The sample consisted of PBMCs or T cells enriched from blood (not recorded which). The receptors originated from a woman aged 60-75 years who had recovered from COVID-19.

V is TRBV4-2 and J is TRBJ1-1; D is ambiguous. The V end was cut by 0 bases, the J end by 1 base, with 9 bases between. Germline assignment: CDR1 LGHNA and CDR2 YNFKEQ. This CDR3 has 15 amino acids. In DNA form, the CDR3 reads TGTGCCAGCAGCCAAGAAGACGGCGGGAACACTGAAGCTTTCTTT. Encoded protein: CASSQEDGGNTEAFF.

The chain joins TRBV19 to TRBJ2-3, with 12 bases identical to TRBD2. The CDR3 consists of 17 residues. Germline CDR1 reads LNHDA; CDR2 reads SQIVND (reference sequence). V was clipped by 2 bases and J by 1 base; unmatched bases: 4. For the CDR3, the DNA is TGTGCCAGTAGTATAACTGGGACTAGCGGGCGCACAGATACGCAGTATTTT. This sequence encodes CASSITGTSGRTDTQYF.

The chain combines TRBV2 with TRBJ1-1; D is perhaps TRBD1 (6 bases). The CDR3 spans 14 residues. Germline V gene data show CDR1 as SNHLY and CDR2 as FYNNEI. Trimming cost V 7 bases and J 2 bases, with 14 bases left between them. The CDR3 loop is CASTVGQLNTEAFF. CDR3 DNA sequence: TGTGCCAGCACCGTCGGACAGTTAAACACTGAAGCTTTCTTT. Full variable domain (outside the CDR3, taken from reference TRBV2 and TRBJ1-1): EPEVTQTPSHQVTQMGQEVILRCVPISNHLYFYWYRQILGQKVEFLVSFYNNEISEKSEIFDDQFSVERPDGSNFTLKIRSTKLEDSAMYFCASTVGQLNTEAFFGQGTRLTVV.

The chain couples TRBV6-5 to TRBJ2-7; TRBD2 matches 8 bases. J was trimmed by 3 bases and V by 2 bases; bases with no gene match: 6. CDR1 and CDR2 from the germline V gene are MNHEY and SVGAGI. The CDR3 length is 15 residues. CDR3 DNA: TGTGCCAGCAGTTACGGAGCGGGAGTATTCTACGAGCAGTACTTC. Amino acid sequence: CASSYGAGVFYEQYF.

The chain is built from TRBV7-2 and TRBJ1-5; TRBD1 might be the D (5 bases). The V gene's germline CDR1 is SGHTA and CDR2 FQGNSA. The CDR3 is 14 residues long. The V end was cut by 2 bases, the J end by 4 bases, with 9 bases between. CDR3 amino acids: CASSLWGGNQPQHF. The CDR3 DNA sequence: TGTGCCAGCAGCTTATGGGGGGGGAATCAGCCCCAGCATTTT.

This chain uses TRBV19 with TRBJ1-4; 8 bases line up with TRBD1. V shed 1 base, J shed 7 bases, and the junction held 5 bases outside the gene matches. This CDR3 contains 15 residues. From germline, CDR1 is LNHDA and CDR2 SQIVND (reference sequence). The CDR3 protein is CASSIGTGPFEKLFF. In DNA form, the CDR3 reads TGTGCCAGTAGTATAGGGACAGGGCCGTTTGAAAAACTGTTTTTT. The full variable domain, its missing parts supplied by reference TRBV19 and TRBJ1-4, is DGGITQSPKYLFRKEGQNVTLSCEQNLNHDAMYWYRQDPGQGLRLIYYSQIVNDFQKGDIAEGYSVSREKKESFPLTVTSAQKNPTAFYLCASSIGTGPFEKLFFGSGTQLSVL.

This clone was observed a single time. V usage is TRBV28 and J usage is TRBJ2-7; D call uncertain. This CDR3 contains 13 residues. CDR1 and CDR2 from the germline V gene are MDHEN and SYDVKM. V gave up 7 bases and J gave up 3 bases, with 13 bases separating them. In DNA form, the CDR3 reads TGTGCCAGCACCGAAGCTCCGATCTACGAGCAGTACTTC. Its translation is CASTEAPIYEQYF.

The J gene is TRBJ2-1, the V gene TRBV7-6; 10 nucleotides match TRBD2. V shed 5 bases and J 4 bases; nucleotides not matched to a gene: 8. CDR3 length: 16 residues. CDR1 SGHVS and CDR2 FNYEAQ come from the germline V gene. CDR3 region: CASSRLAGVLYNEQFF. The DNA of the CDR3 is TGTGCCAGCAGCCGCCTAGCGGGAGTCTTATACAATGAGCAGTTCTTC.

The rearrangement links TRBV3-1 (or the pseudogene TRBV3-2) to TRBJ2-1; D is unresolved. Germline CDR1 and CDR2: LGHDT and YNNKEL (reference sequence). V was trimmed by 2 bases and J by 3 bases, leaving 8 bases between them. CDR3 size: 14 residues. The CDR3 region is CASSQMRNYNEQFF. CDR3 sequence (DNA): TGTGCCAGCAGCCAAATGCGAAACTACAATGAGCAGTTCTTC.

This chain uses TRBV4-1 with TRBJ2-7, with TRBD1 identical over 8 bases. There are 15 residues in the CDR3. Losses at the gene ends were 1 base for V and 3 bases for J; bases not matched to a gene: 5. CDR1 and CDR2 (germline): MGHRA, YSYEKL. CDR3 DNA sequence: TGCGCCAGCAGCCAAGTTTACAGGGGGGACTACGAGCAGTACTTC. It is translated as CASSQVYRGDYEQYF.

This clone was found once. This CDR3 is also generated by other DNA sequences in the sample. The chain combines TRBV5-1 with TRBJ2-2; TRBD1 matches at 7 bases. Trimming at V came to 0 bases and at J to 1 base, leaving 3 bases not matched to a gene. The V gene's germline CDR1 is SGHRS and CDR2 YFSETQ. This CDR3 spans 16 amino acids. The CDR3 sequence is CASSLAAGGNTGELFF. As DNA, the CDR3 is TGCGCCAGCAGCTTGGCCGCAGGGGGGAACACCGGGGAGCTGTTTTTT.

V usage is TRBV27 and J usage is TRBJ2-3; tentative D call: TRBD2 (6 bases). CDR1 and CDR2 from the germline V gene are MNHEY and SMNVEV (reference sequence). The length of the CDR3 is 14 residues. V lost 4 bases and J 5 bases, leaving 13 bases between the germline ends. CDR3 amino acids: CASSSSVGGDTQYF. In DNA, the CDR3 is TGTGCCAGCAGTTCTAGCGTTGGCGGAGATACGCAGTATTTT.